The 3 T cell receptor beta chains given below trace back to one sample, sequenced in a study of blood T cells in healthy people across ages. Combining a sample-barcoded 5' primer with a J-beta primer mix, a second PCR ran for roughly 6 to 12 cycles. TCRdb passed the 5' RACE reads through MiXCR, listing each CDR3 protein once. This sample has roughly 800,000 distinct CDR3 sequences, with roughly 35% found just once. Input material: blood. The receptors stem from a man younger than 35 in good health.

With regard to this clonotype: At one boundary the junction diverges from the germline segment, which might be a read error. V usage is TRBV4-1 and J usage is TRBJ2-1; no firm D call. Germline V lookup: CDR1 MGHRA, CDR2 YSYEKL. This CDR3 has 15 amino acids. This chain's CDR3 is CASSQGVSSCNEQFF. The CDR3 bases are TGCGCCAGCAGCCAAGGGGTTAGCTCCTGCAATGAGCAGTTCTTC.

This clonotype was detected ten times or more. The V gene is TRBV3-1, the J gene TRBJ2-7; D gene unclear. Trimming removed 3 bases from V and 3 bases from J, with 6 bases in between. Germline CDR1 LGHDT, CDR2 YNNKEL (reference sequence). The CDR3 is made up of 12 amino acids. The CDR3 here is CASSQGFYEQYF. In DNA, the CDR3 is TGTGCCAGCAGCCAGGGGTTCTACGAGCAGTACTTC.

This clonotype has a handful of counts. CDR3 region: CSVGILPGHQQQYGYTF. The DNA for the CDR3 is TGCAGCGTTGGGATCCTACCGGGACACCAACAGCAATATGGCTACACCTTC. The rearrangement links TRBV29-1 to TRBJ1-2; the D gene is possibly TRBD1 (6 bases). The CDR3 is 17 amino acids. Germline values: CDR1 SQVTM, CDR2 ANQGSEA. Trimming removed 4 bases from V and 5 bases from J, with 26 bases in between.